This entry lists 20 T cell receptor beta chains sequenced from one sample in a study of shared clonotypes between healthy human individuals. Selected positively for CCR7 and CD45RO-negative, naive CD8 cells excluded terminally differentiated effector memory CD45RA+ cells. Measured with immunoSEQ multiplex PCR; TCRdb has only the in-frame clones, and not every one. The sample records roughly 2.1 million clones, about 92% being singletons. The specimen sequenced was naive CD8+ T cells from PBMCs. These receptors were obtained from a man aged 18 to 29 in good health. Some clones in this sample may be carry-over from other donors' samples.

This rearrangement joins TRBV7-8 to TRBJ2-7, with D uncertain. V was pared by 2 bases and J by 3 bases, with 8 bases between. From germline, CDR1 is SGHVS and CDR2 FQNEAQ. CDR3 length equals 13 residues. The CDR3 reads CASSLFTDYEQYF. The DNA for the CDR3 is TGTGCCAGCAGCTTATTTACGGACTACGAGCAGTACTTC.

The J gene is TRBJ2-1, the V gene TRBV19, with 9 bases that match TRBD2. J gave up 0 bases and V 6 bases, and 6 bases lay outside the gene matches. Per germline, CDR1 LNHDA and CDR2 SQIVND (reference sequence). This CDR3 contains 16 residues. The CDR3 here is CASSNLAGPSYNEQFF. The CDR3 DNA reads as TGTGCCAGTAGCAACCTAGCGGGACCCTCCTACAATGAGCAGTTCTTC.

The chain uses TRBV9 and TRBJ1-2; D possibly corresponds to TRBD1 (6 bases). The CDR3 is made up of 15 amino acids. CDR1 and CDR2 (germline): SGDLS, YYNGEE. Trimming took off 4 bases at V and 4 bases at J, with 17 bases between the two ends. DNA of the CDR3: TGTGCCAGCAGCCCTACGGGGGCGCTTTTCTATGGCTACACCTTC. Encoded protein: CASSPTGALFYGYTF.

This clone was observed a single time. The gene calls are TRBV19 and TRBJ1-1; tentative D call: TRBD1 (5 bases). Trimming took 5 bases from V and 3 from J, leaving 16 bases between them. Germline V gives CDR1 LNHDA, CDR2 SQIVND (reference sequence). This CDR3 has 15 amino acids. The CDR3 loop is CASSGAGRSDTEAFF. The CDR3 coding sequence is TGTGCCAGTAGTGGCGCGGGACGGAGCGACACTGAAGCTTTCTTT.

The chain links TRBV27 to TRBJ1-1; D is uncertain. CDR1 is MNHEY and CDR2 is SMNVEV in the germline V gene (reference sequence). The CDR3 extends over 15 amino acids. The V and J ends lost 0 bases and 4 bases respectively, with 12 bases between them. The CDR3 spells CASSLSGGFITEAFF. In DNA form, the CDR3 reads TGTGCCAGCAGTTTATCGGGAGGGTTTATCACTGAAGCTTTCTTT.

The CDR3 nucleotides read TGTGCCAGCACATTACCGGGGGAAAGTAACACCGGGGAGCTGTTTTTT. It translates to CASTLPGESNTGELFF. This chain connects TRBV2 to TRBJ2-2; TRBD2 might be the D (6 bases). The V and J ends lost 7 bases and 2 bases respectively, with 17 bases between them. Germline V CDR1 and CDR2: SNHLY, FYNNEI. The CDR3 runs 16 residues.

This chain links TRBV7-6 with TRBJ2-7; unclear D gene. The CDR3 is made up of 15 amino acids. The germline gives CDR1 SGHVS, CDR2 FNYEAQ. Trimming took off 2 bases at V and 0 bases at J, with 11 bases between the two ends. The CDR3 DNA follows: TGTGCCAGCAGCTTATTGGCGGCCCGCTCCTACGAGCAGTACTTC. Encoded protein: CASSLLAARSYEQYF.

V and J are TRBV12-5 and TRBJ2-2, with D uncertain. V was pared by 7 bases and J by 1 base, with 13 bases between. The CDR3 has 15 amino acids. Germline CDR1 and CDR2: LGHNT and FRNRAP. The CDR3 here is CASVRDDKNTGELFF. In DNA, the CDR3 is TGTGCTAGTGTTCGAGATGACAAGAACACCGGGGAGCTGTTTTTT.

This sequence joins TRBV10-1 and TRBJ2-1, with TRBD1 identical over 7 bases. V was clipped by 0 bases and J by 2 bases; unmatched bases: 1. The CDR3 runs to 15 residues. Germline V gene lookup returns CDR1 WNHNN and CDR2 SYGVQD (reference sequence). CDR3 nucleotide sequence: TGCGCCAGCAGTGAGTCAGGGACAGCCTACAATGAGCAGTTCTTC. Translation gives CASSESGTAYNEQFF.

The chain links TRBV28 to TRBJ2-7, with 7 nucleotides matching TRBD1. Germline V gene data show CDR1 as MDHEN and CDR2 as SYDVKM. CDR3 length: 12 amino acids. V lost 6 bases, J lost 6 bases, and 5 bases stayed unmatched. The CDR3 DNA is TGTGCCAGCAGAGAGACAGGGCTCGAGCAGTACTTC. Protein sequence: CASRETGLEQYF. Based on the CDR3 plus reference TRBV28 and TRBJ2-7, the full variable domain is DVKVTQSSRYLVKRTGEKVFLECVQDMDHENMFWYRQDPGLGLRLIYFSYDVKMKEKGDIPEGYSVSREKKERFSLILESASTNQTSMYLCASRETGLEQYFGPGTRLTVT.

The chain joins TRBV7-9 to TRBJ2-2, with TRBD1 identical over 7 bases. Germline assignment: CDR1 SEHNR and CDR2 FQNEAQ (reference sequence). V gave up 5 bases and J gave up 4 bases; unmatched junction bases: 4. This CDR3 is 14 amino acids long. This chain's CDR3 is CASSGDSTTGELFF. The CDR3 DNA sequence: TGTGCCAGCAGCGGGGACAGTACCACCGGGGAGCTGTTTTTT.

As regards this clone: Other DNA sequences within the sample encode an identical CDR3. This CDR3 reads CASSQEGAGSSYEQYF. Here the CDR3 DNA reads TGCGCCAGCAGCCAAGAGGGTGCAGGGAGCTCCTACGAGCAGTACTTC. The chain joins TRBV4-1 to TRBJ2-7, with D tentatively TRBD1 or TRBD2 (5 bases each). Germline values: CDR1 MGHRA, CDR2 YSYEKL. The CDR3 runs 16 residues. V gave up 0 bases and J gave up 0 bases, with 12 bases separating them.

The chain employs TRBV27 and TRBJ2-7; no definite D call. Germline V gene data show CDR1 as MNHEY and CDR2 as SMNVEV (reference sequence). The CDR3 length is 13 residues. V lost 5 bases and J lost 0, with 8 bases in between. In nucleotides, the CDR3 is TGTGCCAGCAGTCATGGAGTCTCCTACGAGCAGTACTTC. This codes for CASSHGVSYEQYF.

The V and J genes are TRBV5-1 and TRBJ2-2; tentative D call: TRBD2 (5 bases). V lost 1 base and J 0 bases, leaving 10 bases between the germline ends. There are 16 residues in the CDR3. CDR1 SGHRS and CDR2 YFSETQ come from the germline V gene. In DNA form, the CDR3 reads TGCGCCAGCAGCTTGCCACTAGATTCGAACACCGGGGAGCTGTTTTTT. Encoded protein: CASSLPLDSNTGELFF. Full variable domain (remainder filled in from reference TRBV5-1 and TRBJ2-2): KAGVTQTPRYLIKTRGQQVTLSCSPISGHRSVSWYQQTPGQGLQFLFEYFSETQRNKGNFPGRFSGRQFSNSRSEMNVSTLELGDSALYLCASSLPLDSNTGELFFGEGSRLTVL.

The chain carries TRBV10-1 and TRBJ2-7; D is possibly TRBD1 or TRBD2 (6 bases each). The germline gives CDR1 WNHNN, CDR2 SYGVQD (reference sequence). The CDR3 extends over 14 amino acids. Trimming stripped 4 bases from V and 6 bases from J, with 16 bases between. The CDR3 reads CASSVSGDKGEQYF. The CDR3 DNA follows: TGCGCCAGCAGTGTCTCGGGGGACAAGGGCGAGCAGTACTTC.

This chain links TRBV5-4 with TRBJ2-7; TRBD1 agrees at 11 bases. The germline gives CDR1 SGHNT, CDR2 YYREEE (reference sequence). The CDR3 consists of 16 residues. After removal of 5 bases from V and 0 bases from J, the junction contained 7 bases not matched to a gene. CDR3 bases: TGTGCCAGCAGTCAACGGGGACAGGGGGTCTCCTACGAGCAGTACTTC. It translates to CASSQRGQGVSYEQYF.

The chain uses TRBV5-1 and TRBJ1-1, with TRBD1 as a possible D gene (5 bases). The length of the CDR3 is 15 residues. Deletions cut 0 bases from V and 4 bases from J, with 13 bases between. Germline V CDR1 and CDR2: SGHRS, YFSETQ. As DNA, the CDR3 is TGCGCCAGCAGCTTGGAGGACCTGGGGGTCACTGAAGCTTTCTTT. Amino acids: CASSLEDLGVTEAFF.

The table lists this clone with a count of one. This sequence joins TRBV7-9 and TRBJ2-1; no definite D call. V lost 5 bases to trimming and J lost 3 bases, with 17 bases between them. Per the germline V gene, CDR1 is SEHNR and CDR2 is FQNEAQ (reference sequence). CDR3 size: 16 residues. In nucleotides, the CDR3 is TGTGCCAGCAGCCACCTTGCGACGCCTCTCTACAATGAGCAGTTCTTC. It is translated as CASSHLATPLYNEQFF.

The V call is TRBV28, the J call TRBJ2-3; 7 nucleotides match TRBD1. This CDR3 spans 16 amino acids. Germline values: CDR1 MDHEN, CDR2 SYDVKM. V gave up 3 bases and J gave up 2 bases; unmatched junction bases: 8. The DNA for the CDR3 is TGTGCCAGCAGTTTCTTCGGGGACAGTTACACAGATACGCAGTATTTT. This gives the protein CASSFFGDSYTDTQYF.

The CDR3 region has the DNA TGTGCCAGCAGCTTAGTCGGACAGGGGGCGAAGGAGCAGTACTTC. This codes for CASSLVGQGAKEQYF. The chain combines TRBV7-9 with TRBJ2-7, with 11 bases that match TRBD1. V trimming: 1 base; J trimming: 7 bases; junction bases outside the gene matches: 6. This CDR3 has 15 amino acids. CDR1 is SEHNR and CDR2 is FQNEAQ in the germline V gene (reference sequence).